The T cell receptor (beta chain) under discussion was sequenced for a study of blood T cell repertoires in COVID-19. Overall study: Researchers got acute and convalescent COVID-19 samples from the United States, Italy and Spain. The analysed material was cDNA or gDNA that came from T cells, B-cell-depleted T cells, or PBMCs.

Original methodology: Estimated nucleated cell counts came from reference gene primer amplification. The protocol was immunoSEQ multiplex PCR, while the TCRdb copy is restricted to in-frame clones and leaves out a portion. The D gene and trimming were derived from the DNA, and the V and J assignments and clone size from that table. This sample has a few hundred thousand clones; around 86% occur once, and the top ten carry roughly 4%. V dropped 0 bases and J dropped 2; count of bases not matched to a gene: 4. The CDR3 has 15 residues. Per the germline V gene, CDR1 is MNHEY and CDR2 is SVGAGI. Sequenced material: peripheral blood. The chain uses TRBV6-5 and TRBJ2-7, with 7 bases fitting TRBD2. This TCR derives from a man aged 18-30 years with active or convalescent COVID-19. The CDR3 bases are TGTGCCAGCAGTTACTCCATGGGGGGGACCTACGAGCAGTACTTC. It codes for CASSYSMGGTYEQYF.